This T cell receptor (beta chain) emerged from a study of human T cells and chemical hapten exposure. The time point denotes: patch test 1, 2 weeks after DPC sensitization. Specified treatment: therapeutic diphenylcyclopropenone sensitization with weekly scalp DPC. CDR1 and CDR2 (germline): SGHVS, FQNEAQ. This CDR3 has 11 amino acids. TCRdb re-analysed the RACE reads in MiXCR, keeping a single row per CDR3 protein. This table holds 180,000 or so distinct CDR3 sequences, more than 14% found once. This clonotype was seen at least ten times. Material: whole blood, obtained in connection with sensitization to the hapten diphenylcyclopropenone (DPC). The clonotype was recovered from a woman between 25 and 40 years old with alopecia areata. Some clones in this sample may be carry-over from other donors' samples. This rearrangement joins TRBV7-8 to TRBJ1-1; no firm D call. The DNA of the CDR3 is TGTGCTATCCGGGGGAACACTGAAGCTTTCTTT. It yields the protein CAIRGNTEAFF.